This is a list of T cell receptor beta chains from one sample in a study of shared clonotypes between healthy human individuals. Clones were sequenced by immunoSEQ multiplex PCR, and TCRdb holds only the in-frame ones, with some missing. The table has more than 2 million clones, about 95% seen once; the top ten hold about 1.1%. The sequencing input was naive CD8+ T cells sorted from blood. All receptors come from a man aged 18 to 30 in good health. Both conserved end residues are part of each CDR3. The order of the fields is V gene, D gene, J gene, clone size, CDR3 protein, CDR3 DNA. A D gene is named only where the DNA matches it firmly. The listing skips clone size in some rows; elsewhere it reads once, few, many or a size class.

v_call: TRBV7-9; d_call: .; j_call: TRBJ2-3; clone_size: .; cdr3_aa: CASSSVNLDTQYF; cdr3_nt: TGTGCCAGCAGCTCAGTAAACCTAGATACGCAGTATTTT
v_call: TRBV27; d_call: TRBD1; j_call: TRBJ2-7; clone_size: .; cdr3_aa: CASSTGQGKNEQYF; cdr3_nt: TGTGCCAGCAGTACGGGACAGGGGAAGAACGAGCAGTACTTC
v_call: TRBV5-4; d_call: TRBD1; j_call: TRBJ1-2; clone_size: .; cdr3_aa: CASSWDRSPYGYTF; cdr3_nt: TGTGCCAGCAGCTGGGACAGGTCACCCTATGGCTACACCTTC
v_call: TRBV30; d_call: TRBD1; j_call: TRBJ2-7; clone_size: .; cdr3_aa: CAWTGQGYEQYF; cdr3_nt: TGTGCCTGGACAGGACAGGGCTACGAGCAGTACTTC
v_call: TRBV7-8; d_call: .; j_call: TRBJ2-2; clone_size: .; cdr3_aa: CASSYEIQTGELFF; cdr3_nt: TGTGCCAGCAGCTACGAGATCCAAACCGGGGAGCTGTTTTTT
v_call: TRBV4-3; d_call: .; j_call: TRBJ2-7; clone_size: .; cdr3_aa: CASSRHGPAGSEQYF; cdr3_nt: TGCGCCAGCAGCCGCCACGGACCCGCCGGAAGCGAGCAGTACTTC
v_call: TRBV5-4; d_call: .; j_call: TRBJ2-7; clone_size: .; cdr3_aa: CASSLISTEGQYF; cdr3_nt: TGTGCCAGCAGCTTGATCTCAACAGAGGGGCAGTACTTC
v_call: TRBV5-1; d_call: .; j_call: TRBJ1-1; clone_size: .; cdr3_aa: CASSLSGHTEAFF; cdr3_nt: TGCGCCAGCAGCTTGTCAGGGCACACTGAAGCTTTCTTT
v_call: TRBV10-3; d_call: .; j_call: TRBJ2-3; clone_size: .; cdr3_aa: CAISEEADTQYF; cdr3_nt: TGTGCCATCAGTGAAGAGGCAGATACGCAGTATTTT
v_call: TRBV11-2; d_call: .; j_call: TRBJ2-7; clone_size: .; cdr3_aa: CASSLVSGVAYEQYF; cdr3_nt: TGTGCCAGCAGCTTAGTTAGCGGAGTCGCCTACGAGCAGTACTTC
v_call: TRBV11-2; d_call: .; j_call: TRBJ2-3; clone_size: once; cdr3_aa: CASSLYEFSTDTQYF; cdr3_nt: TGTGCCAGCAGCTTATATGAGTTTAGCACAGATACGCAGTATTTT
v_call: TRBV5-1; d_call: TRBD1; j_call: TRBJ2-7; clone_size: .; cdr3_aa: CASSWDRSYEQYF; cdr3_nt: TGCGCCAGCAGCTGGGACAGGTCCTACGAGCAGTACTTC
v_call: TRBV6-1; d_call: TRBD1; j_call: TRBJ2-7; clone_size: once; cdr3_aa: CASSEGQGNEQYF; cdr3_nt: TGTGCCAGCAGTGAGGGACAGGGTAACGAGCAGTACTTC
v_call: TRBV9; d_call: .; j_call: TRBJ1-1; clone_size: .; cdr3_aa: CASSAGVGGMNTEAFF; cdr3_nt: TGTGCCAGCAGCGCGGGGGTCGGGGGGATGAACACTGAAGCTTTCTTT
v_call: TRBV7-9; d_call: .; j_call: TRBJ2-4; clone_size: .; cdr3_aa: CASSLQENIQYF; cdr3_nt: TGTGCCAGCAGCTTACAGGAAAACATTCAGTACTTC
v_call: TRBV11-3; d_call: TRBD2; j_call: TRBJ2-3; clone_size: .; cdr3_aa: CASKERGEDTQYF; cdr3_nt: TGTGCCAGCAAGGAGCGGGGAGAAGATACGCAGTATTTT
v_call: TRBV27; d_call: TRBD2; j_call: TRBJ2-1; clone_size: .; cdr3_aa: CASSFYSGDNEQFF; cdr3_nt: TGTGCCAGCAGTTTTTATAGCGGGGACAATGAGCAGTTCTTC
v_call: TRBV4-2; d_call: .; j_call: TRBJ2-1; clone_size: once; cdr3_aa: CASSQESGSNEQFF; cdr3_nt: TGTGCCAGCAGCCAAGAAAGCGGGTCCAATGAGCAGTTCTTC
v_call: TRBV6-5; d_call: .; j_call: TRBJ2-7; clone_size: .; cdr3_aa: CASSFDSLGEQYF; cdr3_nt: TGTGCCAGCAGTTTTGACAGCCTGGGCGAGCAGTACTTC
v_call: TRBV5-8; d_call: .; j_call: TRBJ2-1; clone_size: .; cdr3_aa: CASSPWALSGEQFF; cdr3_nt: TGTGCCAGCAGCCCCTGGGCCCTGAGCGGTGAGCAGTTCTTC
v_call: TRBV28; d_call: .; j_call: TRBJ1-4; clone_size: .; cdr3_aa: CASRRGFGATNEKLFF; cdr3_nt: TGTGCCAGCAGGAGGGGCTTCGGAGCAACTAATGAAAAACTGTTTTTT
v_call: TRBV7-9; d_call: TRBD2; j_call: TRBJ2-5; clone_size: .; cdr3_aa: CASSLVPIREGLGETQYF; cdr3_nt: TGTGCCAGCAGCTTAGTGCCGATACGGGAGGGCCTGGGGGAGACCCAGTACTTC
v_call: TRBV30; d_call: .; j_call: TRBJ2-2; clone_size: once; cdr3_aa: CAWMGHTGELFF; cdr3_nt: TGTGCCTGGATGGGCCACACCGGGGAGCTGTTTTTT
v_call: TRBV6-6; d_call: TRBD1; j_call: TRBJ2-3; clone_size: .; cdr3_aa: CASSYQYRGDDTQYF; cdr3_nt: TGTGCCAGCAGTTACCAGTACAGGGGGGATGATACGCAGTATTTT
v_call: TRBV27; d_call: .; j_call: TRBJ2-7; clone_size: .; cdr3_aa: CASSAGGSLSNEQYF; cdr3_nt: TGTGCCAGCAGCGCCGGGGGATCACTCAGCAACGAGCAGTACTTC
v_call: TRBV7-8; d_call: .; j_call: TRBJ1-5; clone_size: .; cdr3_aa: CASSLDLGGSNQPQHF; cdr3_nt: TGTGCCAGCAGCTTAGATTTGGGGGGTAGCAATCAGCCCCAGCATTTT
v_call: TRBV25-1; d_call: TRBD1; j_call: TRBJ1-1; clone_size: .; cdr3_aa: CASSVQGASEAFF; cdr3_nt: TGTGCCAGCAGTGTTCAGGGGGCATCTGAAGCTTTCTTT
v_call: TRBV11-2; d_call: .; j_call: TRBJ2-7; clone_size: .; cdr3_aa: CASSRRYEQYF; cdr3_nt: TGTGCCAGCAGCCGCCGGTACGAGCAGTACTTC
v_call: TRBV29-1; d_call: TRBD2; j_call: TRBJ2-3; clone_size: .; cdr3_aa: CSTQGDPSGGPDTQYF; cdr3_nt: TGCAGCACCCAAGGCGATCCTAGCGGCGGGCCAGATACGCAGTATTTT
v_call: TRBV19; d_call: .; j_call: TRBJ2-7; clone_size: .; cdr3_aa: CASSASSYEQYF; cdr3_nt: TGTGCCAGTAGTGCTAGCTCCTACGAGCAGTACTTC
v_call: TRBV28; d_call: .; j_call: TRBJ2-7; clone_size: .; cdr3_aa: CASTTGAEQYF; cdr3_nt: TGTGCCAGCACTACGGGGGCCGAGCAGTACTTC
v_call: TRBV6-6; d_call: .; j_call: TRBJ2-7; clone_size: .; cdr3_aa: CASSYSILTEQYF; cdr3_nt: TGTGCCAGCAGTTACTCGATTCTTACCGAGCAGTACTTC
v_call: TRBV27; d_call: .; j_call: TRBJ2-7; clone_size: .; cdr3_aa: CASATGSYTTYEQYF; cdr3_nt: TGTGCCAGCGCAACAGGTAGCTACACAACCTACGAGCAGTACTTC